The 31 T cell receptor beta chains presented below share a single source sample, sequenced in a study of T cells in Graves' hyperthyroidism and ophthalmopathy. Amplification of TCR beta CDR3 regions was performed using RNA transcripts as template. During a first-round RT-PCR of the TCR CDR3, the HTBI primer set was used. From the multiplex PCR reads, TCRdb called clonotypes with MiXCR, one entry per CDR3 protein. Of about 840,000 distinct CDR3 sequences listed, 38% are singletons. The sequenced sample consisted of blood. These receptors were taken from a man aged 18 to 29 with Graves' hyperthyroidism.

This clonotype was counted a few times. This chain uses TRBV6-1 with TRBJ1-4; D unresolved. V was cut by 5 bases and J by 11 bases, with 9 bases left in between. The CDR3 consists of 11 residues. In germline, CDR1 is MNHNS, CDR2 SASEGT. The CDR3 DNA reads TGTGCCAGCAGTTCCGGACTGAAACTGTTTTTT. Protein product: CASSSGLKLFF.

The rearrangement joins TRBV10-3 to TRBJ2-7, with TRBD2 matching over 7 bases. CDR3 length equals 13 residues. CDR1 is ENHRY and CDR2 is SYGVKD in the germline V gene. The trim removed 4 bases at V and 6 bases at J, leaving 6 bases unmatched. CDR3 in amino acids: CAISGGRLGEQYF. CDR3 sequence (DNA): TGTGCCATCAGTGGCGGGAGACTAGGCGAGCAGTACTTC.

V usage is TRBV12-3 or TRBV12-4 and J usage is TRBJ2-7; 8 bases line up with TRBD1. This CDR3 is 14 amino acids long. With 5 bases clipped from V and 5 bases from J, the junction kept 8 bases outside the gene matches. CDR3 region: CASSNRGQADEQYF. The CDR3 DNA reads TGTGCCAGCAGTAATAGGGGACAGGCGGACGAGCAGTACTTC.

The V and J genes are TRBV12-3 or TRBV12-4 and TRBJ1-4; D is perhaps TRBD1 (5 bases). Trimming left V 5 bases short and J 8 bases short, with 15 bases between. The CDR3 is made up of 14 amino acids. This chain's CDR3 is CASSEQGGAEKLFF. DNA for the CDR3: TGTGCCAGCAGTGAGCAGGGAGGAGCCGAAAAACTGTTTTTT.

The chain joins TRBV11-3 to TRBJ2-7; D is possibly TRBD2 (5 bases). V lost 4 bases and J lost 2, with 15 bases in between. The CDR3 contains 15 residues. Germline CDR1 reads SGHNT; CDR2 reads YENEEA. The CDR3 spells CASSSSAGGAYEQYF. CDR3 DNA sequence: TGTGCCAGCAGCTCATCCGCTGGAGGTGCCTACGAGCAGTACTTC.

J is TRBJ1-4 and V is TRBV15; D perhaps matches TRBD1 (5 bases). In germline, CDR1 is LNHNV, CDR2 YYDKDF (reference sequence). Trimming left V 3 bases short and J 8 bases short, with 25 bases between. The CDR3 is made up of 18 amino acids. This chain's CDR3 is CATSSEGAQAITLEKLFF. CDR3 DNA: TGTGCCACCAGCAGCGAAGGGGCCCAGGCTATCACGCTCGAAAAACTGTTTTTT.

The CDR3 coding sequence is TGTGCCAGCAGCGGACAGGGCGTCTACAATGAGCAGTTCTTC. Encoded protein: CASSGQGVYNEQFF. The V and J genes are TRBV9 and TRBJ2-1, with TRBD1 matching 7 bases. The CDR3 sequence is 14 residues long. After removal of 3 bases from V and 3 bases from J, the junction contained 3 bases not matched to a gene. Germline V CDR1 and CDR2: SGDLS, YYNGEE. Filled out from reference TRBV9 and TRBJ2-1, the complete variable domain reads DSGVTQTPKHLITATGQRVTLRCSPRSGDLSVYWYQQSLDQGLQFLIQYYNGEERAKGNILERFSAQQFPDLHSELNLSSLELGDSALYFCASSGQGVYNEQFFGPGTRLTVL.

The V and J genes are TRBV19 and TRBJ2-6; the D gene could be TRBD1 or TRBD2 (5 bases each). The CDR3 runs to 17 residues. Germline V CDR1 and CDR2: LNHDA, SQIVND (reference sequence). V lost 3 bases and J 0 bases, leaving 12 bases between the germline ends. This CDR3 is CASSIGTAISGANVLTF. CDR3 nucleotide sequence: TGTGCCAGTAGTATCGGGACCGCAATCTCTGGGGCCAACGTCCTGACTTTC.

This clonotype was observed many times. This chain joins TRBV20-1 and TRBJ2-5; perhaps TRBD1 as D (5 bases). This CDR3 has 12 amino acids. Germline-derived CDR1 and CDR2 are DFQATT and SNEGSKA (reference sequence). Trimming took off 1 base at V and 7 bases at J, with 10 bases between the two ends. CDR3 coding DNA: TGCAGTGCTAGAGTTCCAGGGTGGACCCAGTACTTC. Its protein product is CSARVPGWTQYF.

The chain is built from TRBV20-1 and TRBJ1-2; TRBD1 agrees at 8 bases. Germline CDR1 DFQATT, CDR2 SNEGSKA (reference sequence). With V trimmed by 1 base and J by 10 bases, 8 bases remained unmatched. The CDR3 contains 13 residues. The CDR3 sequence is CSARVGQGRIYTF. CDR3 in DNA: TGCAGTGCTAGAGTAGGACAGGGAAGGATCTACACCTTC.

This clonotype has a count of ten or more. The chain uses TRBV7-9 and TRBJ1-2; 12 bases are shared with TRBD1. V shed 5 bases and J 7 bases; nucleotides not matched to a gene: 8. The V gene's germline CDR1 is SEHNR and CDR2 FQNEAQ (reference sequence). CDR3 length: 15 residues. CDR3 nucleotides: TGTGCCAGCAGCCTTCCGGGACAGGGGGCAAGTGGCTACACCTTC. Translated, it gives CASSLPGQGASGYTF.

This clonotype was recorded a few times. CDR3 nucleotides: TGTGCCAGCAACCCTACAGGGATGGAAGAGACCCAGTACTTC. This codes for CASNPTGMEETQYF. V is TRBV12-3 or TRBV12-4 and J is TRBJ2-5; the D gene is possibly TRBD1 (6 bases). Trimming removed 7 bases from V and 3 bases from J, with 15 bases in between. This CDR3 has 14 amino acids.

The gene calls are TRBV6-1 and TRBJ1-5; 11 bases fit TRBD1. The germline V gene has CDR1 MNHNS and CDR2 SASEGT. This CDR3 is built from 18 residues. J lost 2 bases, V lost 5 bases, and 11 bases had no gene match. The CDR3 is CASSTLDRGRIGNQPQHF. DNA of the CDR3: TGTGCCAGCAGTACCCTGGACAGGGGGCGTATCGGCAATCAGCCCCAGCATTTT.

This clonotype was found a few times. V is TRBV7-9 and J is TRBJ1-3; TRBD1 matches at 8 bases. This CDR3 has 17 residues. The germline CDR1 and CDR2 sequences are SEHNR and FQNEAQ (reference sequence). V was pared by 4 bases and J by 0 bases, with 8 bases of the junction left unmatched. In nucleotides, the CDR3 is TGTGCCAGCAGCTCCGGGGACAGGACCTACTCTGGAAACACCATATATTTT. This encodes CASSSGDRTYSGNTIYF.

J is TRBJ2-7 and V is TRBV4-1; D unresolved. The CDR3 is made up of 15 amino acids. Germline CDR1 and CDR2: MGHRA and YSYEKL. V was shortened by 2 bases and J by 0 bases, with 11 bases between the two germline ends. CDR3: CASSQHWPFSYEQYF. CDR3 coding DNA: TGCGCCAGCAGCCAACACTGGCCCTTCTCCTACGAGCAGTACTTC.

The V gene is TRBV12-3 or TRBV12-4, the J gene TRBJ2-5, with D perhaps matching TRBD1 or TRBD2 (5 bases each). CDR3 length: 12 residues. Trimming cost V 6 bases and J 4 bases, with 9 bases left between them. This chain's CDR3 is CASSGTSETQYF. The DNA for the CDR3 is TGTGCCAGCAGCGGGACCTCAGAGACCCAGTACTTC.

In this sample, this clonotype turned up a few times. V usage is TRBV5-6 and J usage is TRBJ1-2, with 7 bases aligning to TRBD1. With 0 bases clipped from V and 4 bases from J, the junction kept 9 bases outside the gene matches. CDR1 is SGHDT, CDR2 YYEEEE, per germline. The CDR3 is 16 residues long. Here the CDR3 reads CASSLASTGNFYGYTF. DNA for the CDR3: TGTGCCAGCAGCTTGGCCTCGACAGGGAATTTCTATGGCTACACCTTC.

In this sample, this clonotype turned up many times. V and J are TRBV7-9 and TRBJ1-4, with a tentative D call TRBD1 (5 bases). The CDR3 is 14 amino acids. Germline loops: CDR1 SEHNR, CDR2 FQNEAQ (reference sequence). V lost 2 bases, J lost 7 bases, and 11 bases lay in between. The CDR3 is CASSLPAGSEKLFF. CDR3 nucleotide sequence: TGTGCCAGCAGCTTACCTGCAGGGAGTGAAAAACTGTTTTTT.

The V call is TRBV7-8, the J call TRBJ1-3, with 9 bases aligning to TRBD1. Germline assignment: CDR1 SGHVS and CDR2 FQNEAQ. J lost 3 bases, V lost 5 bases, and 8 bases had no gene match. The CDR3 extends over 16 amino acids. CDR3 nucleotides: TGTGCCAGCAGCCCAGGGGACAGGGAAAATGGAAACACCATATATTTT. Protein product: CASSPGDRENGNTIYF.

This chain joins TRBV5-6 and TRBJ2-7; 7 bases agree with TRBD1. The CDR3 has 15 amino acids. Germline-derived CDR1 and CDR2 are SGHDT and YYEEEE. V shed 1 base, J shed 2 bases, and the junction held 6 bases outside the gene matches. The CDR3 DNA sequence: TGTGCCAGCAGCTTGTACCACAGGGGAACCTACGAGCAGTACTTC. Protein: CASSLYHRGTYEQYF.

The chain combines TRBV19 with TRBJ1-1; D remains ambiguous. The CDR3 is 15 amino acids. CDR1 is LNHDA, CDR2 SQIVND, per germline (reference sequence). V lost 6 bases to trimming and J lost 1 base, with 15 bases between them. This CDR3 is CASSPGPVGNTEAFF. The CDR3 DNA sequence: TGTGCCAGTAGCCCGGGTCCCGTGGGGAACACTGAAGCTTTCTTT.

This clonotype was observed many times. The chain combines TRBV19 with TRBJ1-5; D is undetermined. With 5 bases removed from V and 2 bases from J, the gap between germline ends came to 16 bases. The germline V gene has CDR1 LNHDA and CDR2 SQIVND (reference sequence). This CDR3 has 16 residues. The CDR3: CASSLEAFLGNQPQHF. The CDR3 nucleotides are TGTGCCAGTAGTCTCGAGGCGTTTTTGGGCAATCAGCCCCAGCATTTT.

The chain employs TRBV5-4 and TRBJ2-7; D is tentatively TRBD1 or TRBD2 (5 bases each). The CDR3 is 15 amino acids. Trimming took off 0 bases at V and 4 bases at J, with 14 bases between the two ends. Germline V gene sequence: CDR1 SGHNT, CDR2 YYREEE (reference sequence). CDR3 nucleotides: TGTGCCAGCAGCTTGGAAAGGGGACCGCCGTACGAGCAGTACTTC. Translating gives CASSLERGPPYEQYF.

The V gene is TRBV6-6, the J gene TRBJ1-2, with a tentative D call TRBD1 (5 bases). Germline V CDR1 and CDR2: MNHNY, SVGAGI (reference sequence). V lost 7 bases and J lost 10, with 10 bases in between. The CDR3 contains 10 residues. CDR3 nucleotide sequence: TGTGCCAGCACTCCAGGGCCCTACACCTTC. Translating it yields CASTPGPYTF.

The chain carries TRBV6-5 and TRBJ2-7; tentatively, D is TRBD2 (5 bases). Germline CDR1 and CDR2: MNHEY and SVGAGI. CDR3 length: 15 residues. Deletions cut 2 bases from V and 6 bases from J, with 17 bases between. For the CDR3, the DNA is TGTGCCAGCAGTTACGCGACTACGGGTGTCGGCGAGCAGTACTTC. Amino acids: CASSYATTGVGEQYF.

The CDR3 is CSVSETRLFF. DNA for the CDR3: TGCAGCGTGTCGGAGACCCGGCTGTTTTTT. The chain uses TRBV29-1 and TRBJ1-4; D not resolved. CDR1 SQVTM and CDR2 ANQGSEA come from the germline V gene. The V and J ends lost 6 bases and 14 bases respectively, with 13 bases between them. CDR3 size: 10 residues.

This clonotype was seen more than once but under ten times. The chain joins TRBV5-5 to TRBJ2-7; D unclear. Germline V gives CDR1 SGHKS, CDR2 YYEKEE (reference sequence). This CDR3 comprises 11 residues. The V gene lost 5 bases and the J gene lost 5 bases, with 8 bases spanning the gap. The CDR3 sequence: CASSGRHEQYF. For the CDR3, the DNA is TGTGCCAGCAGTGGACGGCACGAGCAGTACTTC.

The chain couples TRBV20-1 to TRBJ1-1, with D unresolved. V lost 6 bases and J lost 5, with 19 bases in between. Germline V gives CDR1 DFQATT, CDR2 SNEGSKA (reference sequence). The CDR3 extends over 14 amino acids. The CDR3 coding sequence is TGCAGTGCCGCAAAGGCTACGATCGGGACTGAAGCTTTCTTT. Residues: CSAAKATIGTEAFF.

As concerns this clonotype: This may be a read error: a much more frequent sequence differs by one nucleotide. CDR3 in amino acids: CASSFVRDQPQHF. CDR3 sequence (DNA): TGTGCCAGCAGTTTTGTCAGGGATCAGCCCCAGCATTTT. The chain joins TRBV2 to TRBJ1-5, with TRBD1 as a possible D gene (5 bases). The CDR3 is 13 residues long. Trimming removed 5 bases at V and 5 bases at J, with 10 bases between. Germline V CDR1 and CDR2: SNHLY, FYNNEI.

This clonotype was seen a handful of times. This chain connects TRBV5-1 to TRBJ2-7, with 7 bases that match TRBD2. This CDR3 comprises 14 residues. Germline loops: CDR1 SGHRS, CDR2 YFSETQ. The V segment lost 2 bases and the J segment 4 bases; nucleotides outside the gene matches: 6. CDR3 nucleotides: TGCGCCAGCAGCTTCAGGGAGGGTTCTTACGAGCAGTACTTC. The encoded protein is CASSFREGSYEQYF. The variable domain in full, with the rest retrieved from reference TRBV5-1 and TRBJ2-7, is KAGVTQTPRYLIKTRGQQVTLSCSPISGHRSVSWYQQTPGQGLQFLFEYFSETQRNKGNFPGRFSGRQFSNSRSEMNVSTLELGDSALYLCASSFREGSYEQYFGPGTRLTVT.

This clonotype was seen a handful of times. The rearrangement links TRBV7-9 to TRBJ2-7; TRBD1 matches 9 bases. Trimming took 6 bases from V and 5 from J; bases not matched to a gene: 11. Looked up from germline, CDR1 is SEHNR and CDR2 is FQNEAQ (reference sequence). The CDR3 has 15 residues. The CDR3 here is CASSHTGTGPHEQYF. The DNA for the CDR3 is TGTGCCAGCAGTCATACCGGGACAGGGCCCCACGAGCAGTACTTC.